The 12 T cell receptor beta chains presented below share a single source sample, sequenced in a study of blood T cell repertoires in COVID-19. TCRdb keeps only in-frame clones here, not all; method: immunoSEQ multiplex PCR. Among 70,000 or so clones listed, approximately 86% were seen once. The sample taken for sequencing was peripheral blood. The receptor set was obtained from a man in his forties with COVID-19, enrolled during active disease.

Only one count was recorded for this clone. The CDR3 is CASSHRDTDDEQFF. CDR3 bases: TGTGCCAGTAGCCATCGGGACACAGACGATGAGCAGTTCTTC. The genes are TRBV19 and TRBJ2-1, with TRBD1 as a possible D gene (6 bases). Trimming shortened V by 6 bases and J by 8 bases, and 17 bases separated the two germline ends. Germline CDR1 is LNHDA and CDR2 is SQIVND (reference sequence). The CDR3 is 14 residues long.

The V and J genes are TRBV30 and TRBJ1-1; D uncertain. The germline gives CDR1 GTSNPN, CDR2 SVGIG (reference sequence). The CDR3 extends over 11 amino acids. Trimming removed 4 bases at V and 4 bases at J, with 7 bases between. Here the CDR3 reads CAWTLSTEAFF. CDR3 DNA sequence: TGTGCCTGGACCCTTAGCACTGAAGCTTTCTTT.

The CDR3 reads CASRQGVGGELFF. The DNA for the CDR3 is TGTGCCAGCAGACAGGGAGTGGGAGGGGAGCTGTTTTTT. V is TRBV2 and J is TRBJ2-2; a possible D gene is TRBD1 (6 bases). The V end lost 6 bases, the J end lost 8 bases, and 13 bases lay between the germline ends. CDR3 length equals 13 residues. Germline V lookup: CDR1 SNHLY, CDR2 FYNNEI.

This chain joins TRBV7-3 and TRBJ2-2; 8 bases are a match to TRBD1. The V and J ends lost 2 bases and 5 bases, in that order; junction bases with no gene match: 4. Looked up from germline, CDR1 is SGHTA and CDR2 is FQGTGA. The CDR3 is 15 residues long. The CDR3 reads CASSLQGAGTGELFF. DNA of the CDR3: TGTGCCAGCAGCTTACAGGGGGCCGGGACCGGGGAGCTGTTTTTT.

V is TRBV5-1 and J is TRBJ1-4; the D is unclear. The germline CDR1 and CDR2 sequences are SGHRS and YFSETQ. The CDR3 length is 14 residues. Trimming pared 0 bases from V and 5 bases from J, leaving 8 bases between. Written as DNA, the CDR3 is TGCGCCAGCAGCTTGGAGGCGGTGAATGAAAAACTGTTTTTT. Protein product: CASSLEAVNEKLFF.

The J gene is TRBJ2-7, the V gene TRBV3-1 (or the pseudogene TRBV3-2), with D tentatively TRBD1 (5 bases). This CDR3 comprises 14 residues. V was shortened by 3 bases and J by 2 bases, with 11 bases between the two germline ends. Germline V gene lookup returns CDR1 LGHDT and CDR2 YNNKEL (reference sequence). CDR3 nucleotides: TGTGCCAGCAGCCAGGGCAGACAGACCTACGAGCAGTACTTC. It yields the protein CASSQGRQTYEQYF.

The J gene is TRBJ1-3, the V gene TRBV11-3; no firm D call. The length of the CDR3 is 15 residues. Trimming stripped 1 base from V and 0 bases from J, with 7 bases between. The germline gives CDR1 SGHNT, CDR2 YENEEA. CDR3 sequence: CASSLGANSGNTIYF. The CDR3 DNA reads TGTGCCAGCAGCTTAGGGGCGAACTCTGGAAACACCATATATTTT.

The chain recombines TRBV13 with TRBJ2-7, with D perhaps TRBD1 (6 bases). The V end lost 1 base, the J end lost 2 bases, and 12 bases lay between the germline ends. The CDR3 is 15 residues long. Germline V gene lookup returns CDR1 PRHDT and CDR2 FYEKMQ (reference sequence). The CDR3 spells CASSLVRQVPYEQYF. The CDR3 DNA follows: TGTGCCAGCAGCTTAGTCCGACAGGTCCCCTACGAGCAGTACTTC.

There are a few counts of this clone. This chain connects TRBV6-5 to TRBJ1-1; TRBD1 agrees at 7 bases. This CDR3 has 12 amino acids. Germline CDR1 reads MNHEY; CDR2 reads SVGAGI. Trimming took 6 bases from V and 12 from J; bases not matched to a gene: 10. Here the CDR3 reads CASRTQGLMTFF. The CDR3 DNA sequence: TGTGCCAGCAGGACACAGGGGTTGATGACTTTCTTT.

This clone appeared once. V and J are TRBV2 and TRBJ2-5; D perhaps matches TRBD2 (6 bases). Deletions cut 6 bases from V and 7 bases from J, with 18 bases between. The length of the CDR3 is 14 residues. CDR1 and CDR2 from the germline V gene are SNHLY and FYNNEI. Here the CDR3 reads CASREGLLRGTQYF. CDR3 nucleotide sequence: TGTGCCAGCAGGGAGGGACTCCTAAGGGGGACCCAGTACTTC.

The chain combines TRBV5-3 with TRBJ2-7; 9 bases line up with TRBD1. TRBV5-3 is marked as an open reading frame, function uncertain. V shed 2 bases, J shed 2 bases, and the junction held 5 bases outside the gene matches. The length of the CDR3 is 15 residues. The CDR3 bases are TGTGCCAGAAGCTTTCGACAGGGGGAACCCTACGAGCAGTACTTC. Encoded protein: CARSFRQGEPYEQYF.

The chain joins TRBV5-6 to TRBJ1-2; D call uncertain. The CDR3 sequence is 13 residues long. Trimming removed 4 bases at V and 8 bases at J, with 15 bases between. The V gene's germline CDR1 is SGHDT and CDR2 YYEEEE. As DNA, the CDR3 is TGTGCCAGCAGCATAGACTACGGACGGGGCTACACCTTC. This encodes CASSIDYGRGYTF.